This T cell receptor (beta chain) was observed in a study of blood T cell repertoires in COVID-19. Donors in Cohort 3 counted as recovered after two negative PCRs, clearance, or symptom resolution. Germline CDR1 LGHNA, CDR2 YNFKEQ. The CDR3 length is 15 residues. Trimming cost V 3 bases and J 2 bases, with 10 bases left between them. Only in-frame clones appear in the TCRdb table, and some are missing; sequencing was by immunoSEQ multiplex PCR. The table shows over 200,000 clones, with nearly 90% occurring only once. The sequenced sample was PBMCs or T cells enriched from blood (not recorded which). The chain links TRBV4-2 to TRBJ2-2; no clear D gene. The receptor was isolated from a man under 40 who had recovered from COVID-19. As DNA, the CDR3 is TGTGCCAGCAGCCAGAGTACGTACAACACCGGGGAGCTGTTTTTT. Its translation: CASSQSTYNTGELFF.